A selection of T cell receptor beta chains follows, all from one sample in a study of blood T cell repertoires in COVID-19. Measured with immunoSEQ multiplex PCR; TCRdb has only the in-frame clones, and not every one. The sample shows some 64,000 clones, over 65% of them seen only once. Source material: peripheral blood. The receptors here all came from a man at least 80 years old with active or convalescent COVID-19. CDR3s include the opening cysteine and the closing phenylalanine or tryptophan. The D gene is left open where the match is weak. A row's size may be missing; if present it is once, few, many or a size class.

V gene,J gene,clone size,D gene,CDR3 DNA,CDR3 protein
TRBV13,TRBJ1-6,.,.,TGTGCCAGCAGCTTTTCAGGGTCTGGCAATTACTCACCCCTCCACTTT,CASSFSGSGNYSPLHF
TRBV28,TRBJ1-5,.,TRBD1,TGTGCCAGCAAGGATAAACCGGGACAGGGTTTCCAGCCCCAGCATTTT,CASKDKPGQGFQPQHF
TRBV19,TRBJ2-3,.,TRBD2,TGTGCCAGTAGTAATGGGGGGGCAGATACGCAGTATTTT,CASSNGGADTQYF
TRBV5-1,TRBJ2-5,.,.,TGCGCCAGCAGCTTGGGGGTGTACAGAGAGACCCAGTACTTC,CASSLGVYRETQYF
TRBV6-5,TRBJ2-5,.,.,TGTGCCAGCAGTCCCAGAGCGAGGGAGACCCAGTACTTC,CASSPRARETQYF
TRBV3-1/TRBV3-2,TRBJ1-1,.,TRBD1,TGTGCCAGCGTCCCAGGGGGCGTGAACACTGAAGCTTTCTTT,CASVPGGVNTEAFF
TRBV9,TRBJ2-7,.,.,TGTGCCAGCAGCGTCGGGTCCACTAACGAGCAGTACTTC,CASSVGSTNEQYF
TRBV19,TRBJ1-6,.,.,TGTGCCAGTAGTACGGGACAAATCTATTCACCCCTCCACTTT,CASSTGQIYSPLHF
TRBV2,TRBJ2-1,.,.,TGTGCCAGCAGTGAAGTGGCTAGCATCGATGAGCAGTTCTTC,CASSEVASIDEQFF
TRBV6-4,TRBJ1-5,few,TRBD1,TGTGCCAGCAGGGGACAGGGTAGGTGGTCATATAGCAATCAGCCCCAGCATTTT,CASRGQGRWSYSNQPQHF
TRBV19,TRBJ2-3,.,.,TGTGCCAGTAGTATTAAACTACGCACAGATACGCAGTATTTT,CASSIKLRTDTQYF
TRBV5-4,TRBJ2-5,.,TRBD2,TGTGCCAGCAGCGTAGGACTAGCGGGGGTCCAAGAGACCCAGTACTTC,CASSVGLAGVQETQYF
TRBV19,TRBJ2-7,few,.,TGTGCCAGTAGTATTTACGCGGGAGAGCAGTACTTC,CASSIYAGEQYF
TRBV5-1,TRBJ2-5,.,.,TGCGCCAGTTCGACAGCTATCCAAGAGACCCAGTACTTC,CASSTAIQETQYF
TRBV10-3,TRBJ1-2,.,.,TGTGCCAGCGGAGACAGGACTTACTATGGCTACACCTTC,CASGDRTYYGYTF
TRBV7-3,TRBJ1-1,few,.,TGTGCCAGCAGCGAACAGGCAACCCCCACCACTGAAGCTTTCTTT,CASSEQATPTTEAFF
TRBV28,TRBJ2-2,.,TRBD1,TGTGCCAGCAGTTCACACCAAGGGGGCCCTTACACCGGGGAGCTGTTTTTT,CASSSHQGGPYTGELFF
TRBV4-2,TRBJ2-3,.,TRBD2,TGTGCCAGCAGCCAAGATGGGCCTAGCGGGAGTAAAGATACGCAGTATTTT,CASSQDGPSGSKDTQYF
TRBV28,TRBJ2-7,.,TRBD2,TGTGCCAGCAGTTCTAGCGGGTTTCGCTCCTACGAGCAGTACTTC,CASSSSGFRSYEQYF
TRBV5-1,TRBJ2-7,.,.,TGCGCCAGCAGCTTGGCCAACGCGGGTAGGTACGAGCAGTACTTC,CASSLANAGRYEQYF
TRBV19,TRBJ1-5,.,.,TGTGCCAGTAGTCCCTTGGACAGTTATCAGCCCCAGCATTTT,CASSPLDSYQPQHF
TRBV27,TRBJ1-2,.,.,TGTGCCAGCAGTTTATACCCCGACACACACTATGGCTACACCTTC,CASSLYPDTHYGYTF
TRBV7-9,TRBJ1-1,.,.,TGTGCCAGCAGTAAACGTAGGACAACGAACACTGAAGCTTTCTTT,CASSKRRTTNTEAFF
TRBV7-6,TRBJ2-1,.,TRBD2,TGTGCCAGCAGCTTGGAGGCTAGCGGGGGGTACAATGAGCAGTTCTTC,CASSLEASGGYNEQFF
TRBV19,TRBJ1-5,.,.,TGTGCCAGTAGTCCAATTGGGGCCTCTTTGCCCCAGCATTTT,CASSPIGASLPQHF
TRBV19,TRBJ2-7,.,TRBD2,TGTGCCAGTAGGATAGCGGGAGGTTCCTACGAGCAGTACTTC,CASRIAGGSYEQYF
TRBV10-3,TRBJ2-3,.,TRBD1,TGTGCCATCAGAGAAGACAGGGGTAGGGCAGATACGCAGTATTTT,CAIREDRGRADTQYF
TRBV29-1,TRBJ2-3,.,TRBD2,TGCAGCGTTCGGGGGAGGGCCTCAGATACGCAGTATTTT,CSVRGRASDTQYF
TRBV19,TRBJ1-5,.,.,TGTGCCAGTCATGGAAGGACAGAGTTGAGCAATCAGCCCCAGCATTTT,CASHGRTELSNQPQHF
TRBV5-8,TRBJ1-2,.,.,TGTGCCAGCAGACTACCCGGTTTAGGTGGCTACACCTTC,CASRLPGLGGYTF
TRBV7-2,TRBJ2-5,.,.,TGTGCCAGCAGCTTAGCGCCCCCGGGGGACCAAGAGACCCAGTACTTC,CASSLAPPGDQETQYF
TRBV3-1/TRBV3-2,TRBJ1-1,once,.,TGTGCCAGCAGCCCAAGAACAGGATCTAACACTGAAGCTTTCTTT,CASSPRTGSNTEAFF
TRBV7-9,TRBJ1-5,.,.,TGTGCCAGCAGCTTAGAAGGATGGGGGGATCAGCCCCAGCATTTT,CASSLEGWGDQPQHF
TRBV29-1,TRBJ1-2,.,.,TGCAGCGTTGGAACGGAGCGCTATGGCTACACCTTC,CSVGTERYGYTF
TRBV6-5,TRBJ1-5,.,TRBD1,TGTGCCAGCAGTTACAGGGGGCTTCAGCCCCAGCATTTT,CASSYRGLQPQHF
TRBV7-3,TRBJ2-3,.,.,TGTGCCAGCAGCCCCATTGGGGCGTCAGATACGCAGTATTTT,CASSPIGASDTQYF
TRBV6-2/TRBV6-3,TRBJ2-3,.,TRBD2,TGTGCCAGCAGTTACCCTAGTCTAGCGGGGCGAAGTGAGGCCACAGATACGCAGTATTTT,CASSYPSLAGRSEATDTQYF
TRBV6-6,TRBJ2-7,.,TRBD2,TGTGCCAGCAGTCAAACTAGCGGTGCCTACGAGCAGTACTTC,CASSQTSGAYEQYF
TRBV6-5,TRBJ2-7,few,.,TGTGCCAGCAGTTACCAGGGAACCTACGAGCAGTACTTC,CASSYQGTYEQYF
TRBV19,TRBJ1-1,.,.,TGTGCCAGTAGTATAGTCGGAGGCGGCACTGAAGCTTTCTTT,CASSIVGGGTEAFF
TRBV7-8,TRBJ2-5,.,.,TGTGCCAGCAGCTCCGGACAGGGAGGGCGCCAGTACTTC,CASSSGQGGRQYF
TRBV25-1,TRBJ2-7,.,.,TGTGCCAGCAGTCAGAGGGGGGGATACGAGCAGTACTTC,CASSQRGGYEQYF
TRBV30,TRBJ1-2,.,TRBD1,TGTGCCGTTGAACCGGGACAGGGGGTGTATGGCTACACCTTC,CAVEPGQGVYGYTF
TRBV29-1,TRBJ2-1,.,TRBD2,TGCAGCGTCCGGACTAGCGGGAGTGATGAGCAGTTCTTC,CSVRTSGSDEQFF